This TCR beta chain came from a study of blood T cell repertoires in COVID-19. Study information: Donors in the United States, Italy and Spain gave samples during acute or convalescent COVID-19.

Clones were read by immunoSEQ multiplex PCR, and TCRdb kept only the in-frame ones, dropping some. The table records about 160,000 clones, 85% to 90% of them present only once. J lost 5 bases, V lost 0 bases, and 2 bases had no gene match. Germline-derived CDR1 and CDR2 are LGHDT and YNNKEL (reference sequence). This CDR3 is 15 amino acids long. This rearrangement joins TRBV3-1 (or the pseudogene TRBV3-2) to TRBJ1-1; 11 bases are shared with TRBD1. This clonotype was obtained from an older woman with COVID-19, enrolled during active disease. The sequencing input was peripheral blood. CDR3 amino acids: CASSQDGTGGTEAFF. Written as DNA, the CDR3 is TGTGCCAGCAGCCAAGACGGGACAGGGGGGACTGAAGCTTTCTTT.